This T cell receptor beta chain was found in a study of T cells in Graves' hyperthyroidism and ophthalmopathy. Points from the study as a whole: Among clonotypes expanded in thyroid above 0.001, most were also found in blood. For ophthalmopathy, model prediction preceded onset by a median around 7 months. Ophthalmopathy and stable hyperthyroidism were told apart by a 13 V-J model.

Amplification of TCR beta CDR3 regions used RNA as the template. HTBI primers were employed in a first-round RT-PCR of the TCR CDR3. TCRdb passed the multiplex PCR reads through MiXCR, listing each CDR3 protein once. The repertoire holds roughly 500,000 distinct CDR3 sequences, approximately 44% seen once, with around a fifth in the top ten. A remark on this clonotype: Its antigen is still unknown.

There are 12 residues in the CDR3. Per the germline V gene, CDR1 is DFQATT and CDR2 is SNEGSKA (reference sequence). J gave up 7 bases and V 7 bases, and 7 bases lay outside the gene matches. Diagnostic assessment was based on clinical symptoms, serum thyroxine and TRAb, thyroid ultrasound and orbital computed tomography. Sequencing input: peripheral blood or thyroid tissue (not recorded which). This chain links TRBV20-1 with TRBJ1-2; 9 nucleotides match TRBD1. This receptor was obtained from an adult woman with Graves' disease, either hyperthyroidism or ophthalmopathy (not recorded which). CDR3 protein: CSVGQGSSGYTF. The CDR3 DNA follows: TGCAGTGTCGGACAGGGGTCTAGTGGCTACACCTTC.